The 5 T cell receptor beta chains given below trace back to one sample, sequenced in a study of OX40 agonist ivuxolimab in advanced cancers. Clones were sequenced by immunoSEQ multiplex PCR, and TCRdb holds only the in-frame ones, with some missing. The sample contains fewer than 85,000 clones, 80% to 90% of which appear only once. Sequences were derived from CD4+ or CD8+ T cells sorted from blood, sampled in a trial of the OX40 agonist ivuxolimab. These receptors all come from an adult with an advanced solid tumor such as melanoma, head and neck, liver or kidney cancer.

This chain joins TRBV9 and TRBJ2-1; 9 bases are a match to TRBD2. The CDR3 has 17 amino acids. The V gene end was trimmed by 0 bases and the J gene end by 3 bases; junction bases not matched to a gene: 7. Germline assignment: CDR1 SGDLS and CDR2 YYNGEE. The CDR3 here is CASSVGDRLAVYNEQFF. In DNA, the CDR3 is TGTGCCAGCAGCGTAGGGGACAGACTAGCGGTCTACAATGAGCAGTTCTTC.

The chain couples TRBV27 to TRBJ2-7; 7 bases line up with TRBD2. The germline gives CDR1 MNHEY, CDR2 SMNVEV (reference sequence). The length of the CDR3 is 20 residues. The ends lost 5 bases at V and 3 bases at J; junction bases unmatched: 25. The DNA of the CDR3 is TGTGCCAGCAGTCTGACGGGGGGAGGGCGTTCGAATCTCCGTTACTACGAGCAGTACTTC. Translating gives CASSLTGGGRSNLRYYEQYF.

V gene TRBV5-5 combines with J gene TRBJ1-5; 12 positions agree with TRBD1. Germline trimming cut 1 base from V and 7 bases from J; bases unmatched to any gene: 12. Looked up from germline, CDR1 is SGHKS and CDR2 is YYEKEE (reference sequence). The CDR3 totals 18 residues. As DNA, the CDR3 is TGTGCCAGCAGCTTGAGGGGTTCGGGACAGGGGGCACGACAGCCCCAGCATTTT. Encoded protein: CASSLRGSGQGARQPQHF.

This clone appeared once. J is TRBJ1-2 and V is TRBV2; D is possibly TRBD1 (5 bases). The CDR3 sequence is 14 residues long. Trimming pared 1 base from V and 5 bases from J, leaving 11 bases between. Germline V gene data show CDR1 as SNHLY and CDR2 as FYNNEI. The CDR3, as DNA: TGTGCCAGCAGTGAAGGTCGGCAGGGTTATGGCTACACCTTC. Translated, it gives CASSEGRQGYGYTF. Using reference TRBV2 and TRBJ1-2 for the parts outside the CDR3, the full variable domain is EPEVTQTPSHQVTQMGQEVILRCVPISNHLYFYWYRQILGQKVEFLVSFYNNEISEKSEIFDDQFSVERPDGSNFTLKIRSTKLEDSAMYFCASSEGRQGYGYTFGSGTRLTVV.

The V and J genes are TRBV20-1 and TRBJ1-3; D gene unclear. The CDR3 contains 11 residues. Trimming stripped 4 bases from V and 0 bases from J, with 1 base between. CDR1 and CDR2 from the germline V gene are DFQATT and SNEGSKA (reference sequence). CDR3 amino acids: CSANSGNTIYF. CDR3 nucleotides: TGCAGTGCTAACTCTGGAAACACCATATATTTT.